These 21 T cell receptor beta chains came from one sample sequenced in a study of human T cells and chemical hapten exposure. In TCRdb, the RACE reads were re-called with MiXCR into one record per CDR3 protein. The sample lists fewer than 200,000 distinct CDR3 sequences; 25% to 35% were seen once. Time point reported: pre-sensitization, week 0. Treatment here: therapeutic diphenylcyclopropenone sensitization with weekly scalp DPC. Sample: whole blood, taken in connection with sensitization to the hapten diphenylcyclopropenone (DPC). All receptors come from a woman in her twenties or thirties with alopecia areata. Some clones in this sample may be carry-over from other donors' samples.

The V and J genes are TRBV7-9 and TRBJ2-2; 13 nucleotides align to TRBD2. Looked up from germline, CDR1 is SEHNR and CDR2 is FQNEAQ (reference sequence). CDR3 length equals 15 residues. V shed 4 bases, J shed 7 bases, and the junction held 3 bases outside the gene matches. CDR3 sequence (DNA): TGTGCCAGCAGCTCGGGACTAGCGGGGAACGGGGAGCTGTTTTTT. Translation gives CASSSGLAGNGELFF.

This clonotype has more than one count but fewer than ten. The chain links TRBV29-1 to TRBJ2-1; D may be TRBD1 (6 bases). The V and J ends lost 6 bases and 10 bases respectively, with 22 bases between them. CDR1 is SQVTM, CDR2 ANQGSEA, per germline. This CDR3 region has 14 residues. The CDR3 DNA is TGCAGCGTCCCTGACAGGACCCATTTTGGGGAGCAGTTCTTC. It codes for CSVPDRTHFGEQFF.

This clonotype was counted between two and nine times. CDR3 nucleotides: TGTGCCAGCAGTTTAGGGGGGGGCCAGCCCCAGCATTTT. This translates into CASSLGGGQPQHF. The chain has TRBV27 and TRBJ1-5, with D maybe TRBD1 (6 bases). V was trimmed by 2 bases and J by 7 bases, leaving 9 bases between them. Germline assignment: CDR1 MNHEY and CDR2 SMNVEV (reference sequence). The CDR3 is 13 residues long.

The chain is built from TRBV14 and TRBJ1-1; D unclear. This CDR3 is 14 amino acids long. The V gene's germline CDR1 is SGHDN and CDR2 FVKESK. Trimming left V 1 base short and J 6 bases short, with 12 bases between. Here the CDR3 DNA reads TGTGCCAGCAGCCAAGGTATCAGGAAACCTGAAGCTTTCTTT. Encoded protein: CASSQGIRKPEAFF. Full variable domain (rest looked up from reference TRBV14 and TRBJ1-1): EAGVTQFPSHSVIEKGQTVTLRCDPISGHDNLYWYRRVMGKEIKFLLHFVKESKQDESGMPNNRFLAERTGGTYSTLKVQPAELEDSGVYFCASSQGIRKPEAFFGQGTRLTVV.

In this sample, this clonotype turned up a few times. CDR3 loop: CATLRDSNTGELFF. The CDR3 DNA reads TGTGCCACATTACGGGACAGCAACACCGGGGAGCTGTTTTTT. V and J are TRBV10-3 and TRBJ2-2; TRBD1 matches at 7 bases. CDR3 size: 14 residues. CDR1 is ENHRY, CDR2 SYGVKD, per germline. The V and J ends lost 10 bases and 2 bases, in that order; junction bases with no gene match: 7.

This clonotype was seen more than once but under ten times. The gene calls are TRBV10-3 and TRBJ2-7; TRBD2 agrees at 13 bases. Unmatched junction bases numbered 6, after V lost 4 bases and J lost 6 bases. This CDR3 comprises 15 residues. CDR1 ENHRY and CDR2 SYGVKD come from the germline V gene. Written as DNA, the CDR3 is TGTGCCATCAGTGCCCAACTAGCGGGAGGGGGCGAGCAGTACTTC. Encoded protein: CAISAQLAGGGEQYF.

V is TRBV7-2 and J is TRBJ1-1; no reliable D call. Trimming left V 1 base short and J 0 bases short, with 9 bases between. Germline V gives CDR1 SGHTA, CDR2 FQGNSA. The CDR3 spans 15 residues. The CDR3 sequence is CASSLGPRLNTEAFF. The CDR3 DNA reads TGTGCCAGCAGCTTAGGTCCCAGACTGAACACTGAAGCTTTCTTT.

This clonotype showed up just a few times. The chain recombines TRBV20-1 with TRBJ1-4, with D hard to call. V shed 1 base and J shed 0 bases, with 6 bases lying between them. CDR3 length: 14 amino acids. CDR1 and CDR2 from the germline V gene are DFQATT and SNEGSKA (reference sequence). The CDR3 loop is CSARAAATNEKLFF. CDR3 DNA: TGCAGTGCTAGAGCAGCTGCAACTAATGAAAAACTGTTTTTT.

CDR3 sequence: CASSSGFGGGQPQHF. CDR3 coding DNA: TGTGCCAGCAGCTCCGGTTTTGGGGGAGGGCAGCCCCAGCATTTT. The chain is built from TRBV7-2 and TRBJ1-5, with D possibly being TRBD1 (5 bases). Per germline, CDR1 SGHTA and CDR2 FQGNSA. V gave up 4 bases and J gave up 7 bases, with 17 bases separating them. This CDR3 contains 15 residues.

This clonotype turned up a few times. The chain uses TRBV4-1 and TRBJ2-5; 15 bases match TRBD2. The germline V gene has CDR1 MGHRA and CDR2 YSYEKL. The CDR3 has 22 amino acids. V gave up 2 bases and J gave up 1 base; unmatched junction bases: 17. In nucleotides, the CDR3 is TGCGCCAGCAGCCAACTCATCGGAACCCCGGGACTAGCGGGAGGAGCCCAAGAGACCCAGTACTTC. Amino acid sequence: CASSQLIGTPGLAGGAQETQYF.

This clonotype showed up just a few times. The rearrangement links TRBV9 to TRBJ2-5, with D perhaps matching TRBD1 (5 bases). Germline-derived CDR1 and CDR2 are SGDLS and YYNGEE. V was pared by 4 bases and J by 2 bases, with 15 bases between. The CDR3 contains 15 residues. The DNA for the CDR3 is TGTGCCAGCAGCCTTAGGGGTGTCTGGCAAGAGACCCAGTACTTC. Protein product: CASSLRGVWQETQYF.

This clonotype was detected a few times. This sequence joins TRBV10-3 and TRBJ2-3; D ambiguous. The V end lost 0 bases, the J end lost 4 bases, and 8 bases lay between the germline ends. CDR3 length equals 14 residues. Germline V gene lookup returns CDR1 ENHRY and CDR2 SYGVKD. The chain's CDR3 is CAISESYGADTQYF. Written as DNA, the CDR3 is TGTGCCATCAGTGAGTCGTACGGCGCAGATACGCAGTATTTT.

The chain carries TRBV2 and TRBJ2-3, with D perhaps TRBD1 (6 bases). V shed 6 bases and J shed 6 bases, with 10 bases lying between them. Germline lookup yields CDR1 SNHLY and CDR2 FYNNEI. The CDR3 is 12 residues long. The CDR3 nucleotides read TGTGCCAGCAGAGCCCAGGGGGATACGCAGTATTTT. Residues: CASRAQGDTQYF. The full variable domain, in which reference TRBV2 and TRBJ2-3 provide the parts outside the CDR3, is EPEVTQTPSHQVTQMGQEVILRCVPISNHLYFYWYRQILGQKVEFLVSFYNNEISEKSEIFDDQFSVERPDGSNFTLKIRSTKLEDSAMYFCASRAQGDTQYFGPGTRLTVL.

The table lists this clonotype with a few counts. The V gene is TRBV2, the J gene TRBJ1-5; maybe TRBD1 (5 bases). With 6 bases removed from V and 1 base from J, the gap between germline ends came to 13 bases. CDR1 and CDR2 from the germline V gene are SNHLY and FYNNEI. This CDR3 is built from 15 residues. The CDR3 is CASREGTGSNQPQHF. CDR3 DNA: TGTGCCAGCAGGGAGGGGACTGGGAGCAATCAGCCCCAGCATTTT.

The CDR3 nucleotides are TGTGCCAGCAGCTCGGGACCGACCTTCGGGACTAGCGGCCTCACAGATACGCAGTATTTT. As protein: CASSSGPTFGTSGLTDTQYF. This chain connects TRBV7-6 to TRBJ2-3, with 11 bases identical to TRBD2. With V trimmed by 4 bases and J by 2 bases, 17 bases remained unmatched. CDR3 length: 20 residues. Germline V lookup: CDR1 SGHVS, CDR2 FNYEAQ.

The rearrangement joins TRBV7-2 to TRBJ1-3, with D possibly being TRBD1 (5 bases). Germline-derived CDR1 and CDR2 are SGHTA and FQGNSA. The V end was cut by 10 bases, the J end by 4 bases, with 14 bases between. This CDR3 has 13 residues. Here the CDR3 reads CATRPGPGNTIYF. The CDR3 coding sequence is TGTGCCACTAGACCAGGGCCCGGAAACACCATATATTTT.

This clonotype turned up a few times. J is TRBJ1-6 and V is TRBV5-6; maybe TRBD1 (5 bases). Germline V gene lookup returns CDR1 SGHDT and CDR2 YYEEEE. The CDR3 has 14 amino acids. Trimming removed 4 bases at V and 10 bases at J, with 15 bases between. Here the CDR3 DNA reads TGTGCCAGCAGCGGGGACCGTGTCGGGTCACCCCTCCACTTT. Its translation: CASSGDRVGSPLHF.

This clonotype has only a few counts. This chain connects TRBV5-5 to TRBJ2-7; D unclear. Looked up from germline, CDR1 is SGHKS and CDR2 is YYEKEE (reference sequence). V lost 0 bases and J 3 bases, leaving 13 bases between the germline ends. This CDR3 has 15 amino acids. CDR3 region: CASSLVLGNYYEQYF. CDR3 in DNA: TGTGCCAGCAGCTTGGTTTTGGGAAATTACTACGAGCAGTACTTC. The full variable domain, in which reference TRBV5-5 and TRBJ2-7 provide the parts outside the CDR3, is DAGVTQSPTHLIKTRGQQVTLRCSPISGHKSVSWYQQVLGQGPQFIFQYYEKEERGRGNFPDRFSARQFPNYSSELNVNALLLGDSALYLCASSLVLGNYYEQYFGPGTRLTVT.

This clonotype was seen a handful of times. The DNA of the CDR3 is TGCAGTGCTAGAAGGCTAGCGGGGAATGAGCAGTTCTTC. Translation: CSARRLAGNEQFF. The chain has TRBV20-1 and TRBJ2-1; 9 nucleotides match TRBD2. V lost 2 bases and J lost 7; bases outside the gene matches: 3. Germline V gene lookup returns CDR1 DFQATT and CDR2 SNEGSKA (reference sequence). The CDR3 extends over 13 amino acids.

Here the CDR3 reads CASSLGGAIVETQYF. The CDR3 DNA reads as TGTGCCAGCAGCTTAGGGGGGGCGATTGTGGAGACCCAGTACTTC. The chain recombines TRBV7-3 with TRBJ2-5; D possibly corresponds to TRBD2 (7 bases). V was cut by 2 bases and J by 5 bases, with 15 bases left in between. The CDR3 has 15 residues. Germline loops: CDR1 SGHTA, CDR2 FQGTGA.

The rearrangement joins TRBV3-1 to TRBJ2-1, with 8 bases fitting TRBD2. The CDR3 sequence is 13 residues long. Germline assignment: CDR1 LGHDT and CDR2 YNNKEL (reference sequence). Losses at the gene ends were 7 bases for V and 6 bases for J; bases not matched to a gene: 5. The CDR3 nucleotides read TGTGCCAGCACCCCACGGGAGGGCAATGAGCAGTTCTTC. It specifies CASTPREGNEQFF.